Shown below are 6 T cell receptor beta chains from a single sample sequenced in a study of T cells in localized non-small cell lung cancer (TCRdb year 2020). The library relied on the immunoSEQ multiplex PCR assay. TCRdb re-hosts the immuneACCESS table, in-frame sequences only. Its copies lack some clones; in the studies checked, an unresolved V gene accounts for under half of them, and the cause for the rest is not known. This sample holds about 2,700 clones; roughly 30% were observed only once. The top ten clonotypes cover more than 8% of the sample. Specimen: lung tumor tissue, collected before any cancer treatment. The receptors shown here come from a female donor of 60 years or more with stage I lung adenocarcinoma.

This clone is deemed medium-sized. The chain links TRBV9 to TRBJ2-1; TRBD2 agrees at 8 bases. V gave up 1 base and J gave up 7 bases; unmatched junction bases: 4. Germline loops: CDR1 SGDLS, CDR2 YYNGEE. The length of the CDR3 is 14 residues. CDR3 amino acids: CASSVSGSRNEQFF. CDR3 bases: TGTGCCAGCAGCGTAAGCGGGAGTAGGAATGAGCAGTTCTTC.

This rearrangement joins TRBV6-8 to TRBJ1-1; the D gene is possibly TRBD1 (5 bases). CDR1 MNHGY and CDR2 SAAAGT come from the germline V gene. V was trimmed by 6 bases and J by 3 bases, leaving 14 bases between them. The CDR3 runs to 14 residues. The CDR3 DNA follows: TGTGCCAGCAGGGGAACGGGGGTGGACACTGAAGCTTTCTTT. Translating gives CASRGTGVDTEAFF.

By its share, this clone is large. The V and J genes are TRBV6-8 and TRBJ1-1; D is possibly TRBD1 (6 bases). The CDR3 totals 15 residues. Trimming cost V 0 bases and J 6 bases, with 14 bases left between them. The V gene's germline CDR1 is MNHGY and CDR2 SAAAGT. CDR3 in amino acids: CASSYSNLGAAEAFF. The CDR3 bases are TGTGCCAGCAGTTACTCGAACTTGGGGGCGGCTGAAGCTTTCTTT.

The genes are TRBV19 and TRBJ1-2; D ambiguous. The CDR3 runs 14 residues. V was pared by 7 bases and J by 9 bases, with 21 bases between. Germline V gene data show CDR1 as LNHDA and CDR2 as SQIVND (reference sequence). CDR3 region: CASKHQGQNTRYTF. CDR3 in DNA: TGTGCCAGTAAACACCAAGGGCAGAATACTCGCTACACCTTC.

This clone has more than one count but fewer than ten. The CDR3 sequence: CASSASGVGNYEQYF. The CDR3 DNA reads TGTGCCAGCAGTGCCTCAGGGGTAGGTAACTACGAGCAGTACTTC. The chain is built from TRBV6-8 and TRBJ2-7; a weak D match, TRBD1 (6 bases). CDR3 size: 15 residues. Germline assignment: CDR1 MNHGY and CDR2 SAAAGT. Trimming left V 5 bases short and J 3 bases short, with 17 bases between.

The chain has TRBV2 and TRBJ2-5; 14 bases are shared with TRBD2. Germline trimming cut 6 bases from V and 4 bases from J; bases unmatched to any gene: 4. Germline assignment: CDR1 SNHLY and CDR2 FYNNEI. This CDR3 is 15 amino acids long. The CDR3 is CASSGLAGGGETQYF. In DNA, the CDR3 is TGTGCCAGCAGCGGACTAGCGGGAGGTGGAGAGACCCAGTACTTC.